One and the same sample provided the 3 T cell receptor beta chains below, sequenced in a study of cytomegalovirus exposure and HLA in healthy donors. The PCR employed 60 Vbeta primers together with 13 Jbeta primers. Clones were read by immunoSEQ multiplex PCR, and TCRdb kept only the in-frame ones, dropping some. The profile shows approximately 160,000 clones, about 75% of them singletons. The specimen sequenced was PBMCs. The receptors were sampled from a man between 18 and 29 years old in good health and CMV-seropositive.

Comment on this clone: At one boundary the junction diverges from the germline segment, which might be a read error. This rearrangement joins TRBV5-1 to TRBJ1-6; 7 bases are shared with TRBD1. Germline V lookup: CDR1 SGHRS, CDR2 YFSETQ. The CDR3 length is 13 residues. The CDR3 DNA sequence: TGCGCCAGCAGCCGGGACAGTAATTCACCCCCCCACTTT. This encodes CASSRDSNSPPHF.

The chain links TRBV30 to TRBJ1-1; 9 nucleotides align to TRBD1. Germline V lookup: CDR1 GTSNPN, CDR2 SVGIG (reference sequence). This CDR3 contains 13 residues. Trimming cost V 0 bases and J 5 bases; bases outside gene matches: 1. CDR3 bases: TGTGCCTGGAGTGTGGACAGGGGAACTGAAGCTTTCTTT. As protein: CAWSVDRGTEAFF. Variable domain in full (rest from reference TRBV30 and TRBJ1-1): SQTIHQWPATLVQPVGSPLSLECTVEGTSNPNLYWYRQAAGRGLQLLFYSVGIGQISSEVPQNLSASRPQDRQFILSSKKLLLSDSGFYLCAWSVDRGTEAFFGQGTRLTVV.

This chain uses TRBV6-6 with TRBJ1-1; D possibly corresponds to TRBD1 (6 bases). The ends were cut back, 5 bases at V and 1 base at J, with 14 bases in the middle. CDR3 length: 15 residues. Germline loops: CDR1 MNHNY, CDR2 SVGAGI (reference sequence). Here the CDR3 DNA reads TGTGCCAGCAGTAGGGCGGACAGCACGAACACTGAAGCTTTCTTT. This encodes CASSRADSTNTEAFF.